This T cell receptor (beta chain) was sequenced in a study of T cell changes during pregnancy in multiple sclerosis. Sequencing used immunoSEQ multiplex PCR; TCRdb keeps in-frame clones, though not all of them. Found here are 55,000 to 70,000 clones, about 90% of them singletons; the top ten hold about 0.3%. The germline V gene encodes CDR1 SGHTA and CDR2 FQGNSA. This CDR3 has 15 residues. V shed 7 bases and J 2 bases; nucleotides not matched to a gene: 9. The sequence derives from a female donor with multiple sclerosis, enrolled in a pregnancy study. Sequencing was performed on CD4+ T cells from peripheral blood mononuclear cells, taken after pregnancy. This rearrangement joins TRBV7-2 to TRBJ2-5, with TRBD2 identical over 8 bases. DNA for the CDR3: TGTGCCAGCACCCCCCGGGGGGGGTCTCAAGAGACCCAGTACTTC. Translating gives CASTPRGGSQETQYF.